The clone carrying this T cell receptor (beta chain) was counted only a few times. The antigen is not known. This sample is part of a study of response to subunit inactivated influenza vaccine. V was cut by 0 bases and J by 3 bases, with 18 bases left in between. Per the germline V gene, CDR1 is LGHDT and CDR2 is YNNKEL (reference sequence). The CDR3 covers 17 residues. Via MiXCR, TCRdb re-called the RT-PCR reads, giving one row per CDR3 protein. The sample consists of around 520,000 distinct CDR3 sequences, 10% to 15% of them appearing once. Study observations and caveats: Authors suggested each seasonal flu vaccination may recruit only limited numbers of new T cells.

The rearrangement uses TRBV3-1 and TRBJ2-7; no definite D call. The input for sequencing was PBMCs from blood, taken on the day of vaccination. This TCR was sampled from a man aged 50-60 years who received an inactivated influenza vaccine. The CDR3 region is CASSQEWAQTRGYEQYF. The CDR3 bases are TGTGCCAGCAGCCAAGAATGGGCTCAAACGAGAGGCTACGAGCAGTACTTC.